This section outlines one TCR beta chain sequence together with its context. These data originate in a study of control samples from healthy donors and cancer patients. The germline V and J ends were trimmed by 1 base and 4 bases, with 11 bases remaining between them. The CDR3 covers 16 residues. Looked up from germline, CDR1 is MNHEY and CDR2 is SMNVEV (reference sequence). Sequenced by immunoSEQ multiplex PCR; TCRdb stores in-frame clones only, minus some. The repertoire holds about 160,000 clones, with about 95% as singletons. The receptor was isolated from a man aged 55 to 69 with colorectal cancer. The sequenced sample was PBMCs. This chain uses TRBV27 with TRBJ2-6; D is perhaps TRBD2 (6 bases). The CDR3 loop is CASSLWGAGGANVLTF. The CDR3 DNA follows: TGTGCCAGCAGTTTATGGGGCGCGGGGGGGGCCAACGTCCTGACTTTC.